The rows below give T cell receptor beta chains drawn from one sample of a study of blood T cell repertoires in COVID-19. The data were produced by immunoSEQ multiplex PCR, yet TCRdb's version contains in-frame clones alone and is incomplete. The sample holds more than 200,000 clones; around four fifths are singletons and the top ten take around 8%. Sequencing was done on a sample of peripheral blood. These receptors all stem from a woman over 75 with COVID-19, enrolled during active disease. CDR3s include the opening cysteine and the closing phenylalanine or tryptophan. A D gene is named only where the DNA matches it firmly. Where a row states a size, it is once, few, many or the class of an expanded clone; other rows omit it.

v_call: TRBV18
clone_size: -
j_call: TRBJ2-7
d_call: -
cdr3_aa: CASSPRDTPEQYF
cdr3_nt: TGTGCCAGCTCACCACGGGACACCCCCGAGCAGTACTTC

v_call: TRBV29-1
clone_size: once
j_call: TRBJ1-2
d_call: TRBD1
cdr3_aa: CSVGLPGQLYGYTF
cdr3_nt: TGCAGCGTTGGCCTACCGGGACAGCTCTATGGCTACACCTTC

v_call: TRBV7-9
clone_size: -
j_call: TRBJ1-2
d_call: -
cdr3_aa: CASSFLLLGSGYTF
cdr3_nt: TGTGCCAGCAGCTTCCTCCTATTGGGGAGTGGCTACACCTTC

v_call: TRBV4-2
clone_size: -
j_call: TRBJ2-7
d_call: -
cdr3_aa: CASSQEYISYEQYF
cdr3_nt: TGTGCCAGCAGCCAAGAGTATATCTCCTACGAGCAGTACTTC

v_call: TRBV6-1
clone_size: -
j_call: TRBJ1-3
d_call: TRBD1
cdr3_aa: CASSEGQGRTIYF
cdr3_nt: TGTGCCAGCAGTGAAGGACAGGGGAGGACCATATATTTT

v_call: TRBV10-3
clone_size: -
j_call: TRBJ1-1
d_call: TRBD1
cdr3_aa: CAISHSTGVSTEAFF
cdr3_nt: TGTGCCATCAGTCATTCGACAGGGGTGAGCACTGAAGCTTTCTTT

v_call: TRBV5-6
clone_size: -
j_call: TRBJ1-1
d_call: -
cdr3_aa: CASSGGLTEAFF
cdr3_nt: TGTGCCAGCAGCGGGGGACTTACTGAAGCTTTCTTT

v_call: TRBV3-1/TRBV3-2
clone_size: -
j_call: TRBJ1-3
d_call: -
cdr3_aa: CASSQSVASGNTIYF
cdr3_nt: TGTGCCAGCAGCCAATCAGTGGCCTCTGGAAACACCATATATTTT

v_call: TRBV5-4
clone_size: -
j_call: TRBJ1-4
d_call: -
cdr3_aa: CASSRFDRASNEKLFF
cdr3_nt: TGTGCCAGCAGCCGGTTCGATCGCGCGTCTAATGAAAAACTGTTTTTT

v_call: TRBV5-1
clone_size: -
j_call: TRBJ1-6
d_call: -
cdr3_aa: CASGDGGYNSPLHF
cdr3_nt: TGCGCCAGCGGGGACGGGGGGTACAATTCACCCCTCCACTTT

v_call: TRBV6-1
clone_size: once
j_call: TRBJ1-1
d_call: -
cdr3_aa: CASSEHTGTEAFF
cdr3_nt: TGTGCCAGCAGTGAGCATACAGGGACTGAAGCTTTCTTT

v_call: TRBV24-1
clone_size: -
j_call: TRBJ1-4
d_call: TRBD1
cdr3_aa: CATSDFSGTGNEKLFF
cdr3_nt: TGTGCCACCAGTGATTTTAGCGGGACAGGGAATGAAAAACTGTTTTTT

v_call: TRBV7-7
clone_size: -
j_call: TRBJ2-3
d_call: TRBD2
cdr3_aa: CASSSKLAGRGDTQYF
cdr3_nt: TGTGCTAGCAGCTCGAAACTAGCGGGGAGGGGAGATACGCAGTATTTT

v_call: TRBV28
clone_size: -
j_call: TRBJ1-3
d_call: -
cdr3_aa: CASRQGRDTIYF
cdr3_nt: TGTGCCAGCAGACAGGGTCGGGACACCATATATTTT

v_call: TRBV4-1
clone_size: -
j_call: TRBJ2-3
d_call: TRBD2
cdr3_aa: CASSQGQRLAGAPPDTQYF
cdr3_nt: TGCGCCAGCAGCCAAGGACAGAGACTAGCGGGGGCGCCCCCAGATACGCAGTATTTT

v_call: TRBV28
clone_size: -
j_call: TRBJ2-1
d_call: TRBD2
cdr3_aa: CASSLDSTSGGWYNEQFF
cdr3_nt: TGTGCCAGCAGTTTAGATTCGACTAGCGGGGGGTGGTACAATGAGCAGTTCTTC

v_call: TRBV5-1
clone_size: -
j_call: TRBJ1-4
d_call: TRBD1
cdr3_aa: CASATGRPDEKLFF
cdr3_nt: TGCGCCAGCGCGACAGGGCGACCGGATGAAAAACTGTTTTTT

v_call: TRBV5-1
clone_size: -
j_call: TRBJ2-3
d_call: -
cdr3_aa: CASSSVADTQYF
cdr3_nt: TGCGCCAGCAGTTCCGTTGCAGATACGCAGTATTTT

v_call: TRBV2
clone_size: -
j_call: TRBJ1-5
d_call: -
cdr3_aa: CASSVEVNQPQHF
cdr3_nt: TGTGCCAGCAGTGTCGAGGTCAATCAGCCCCAGCATTTT

v_call: TRBV5-4
clone_size: -
j_call: TRBJ2-7
d_call: TRBD2
cdr3_aa: CASSLRGGVYEQYF
cdr3_nt: TGTGCCAGCAGCTTGCGGGGGGGCGTCTACGAGCAGTACTTC

v_call: TRBV12-3/TRBV12-4
clone_size: -
j_call: TRBJ1-5
d_call: -
cdr3_aa: CASSPFNQPQHF
cdr3_nt: TGTGCCAGCAGCCCTTTCAATCAGCCCCAGCATTTT

v_call: TRBV5-1
clone_size: -
j_call: TRBJ2-7
d_call: TRBD1
cdr3_aa: CASSRTGEPYEQYF
cdr3_nt: TGCGCCAGCAGCAGGACAGGGGAACCCTACGAGCAGTACTTC

v_call: TRBV27
clone_size: -
j_call: TRBJ2-1
d_call: TRBD2
cdr3_aa: CASSLSRWAGDNEQFF
cdr3_nt: TGTGCCAGCAGTTTATCGAGATGGGCGGGGGACAATGAGCAGTTCTTC

v_call: TRBV3-1/TRBV3-2
clone_size: -
j_call: TRBJ2-7
d_call: TRBD1
cdr3_aa: CASSQTGDEQYF
cdr3_nt: TGTGCCAGCAGCCAAACAGGGGACGAGCAGTACTTC

v_call: TRBV28
clone_size: -
j_call: TRBJ2-2
d_call: TRBD2
cdr3_aa: CASSLIGGTSGAGELFF
cdr3_nt: TGTGCCAGCAGTCTCATCGGGGGGACTAGCGGGGCCGGGGAGCTGTTTTTT

v_call: TRBV12-3/TRBV12-4
clone_size: -
j_call: TRBJ1-2
d_call: -
cdr3_aa: CASSLTVVDGYTF
cdr3_nt: TGTGCCAGCAGTTTAACGGTCGTCGATGGCTACACCTTC

v_call: TRBV25-1
clone_size: -
j_call: TRBJ1-5
d_call: -
cdr3_aa: CASSGGTLNQPQHF
cdr3_nt: TGTGCCAGCAGTGGAGGGACACTCAATCAGCCCCAGCATTTT

v_call: TRBV7-6
clone_size: -
j_call: TRBJ1-4
d_call: -
cdr3_aa: CASSIITPGVGKKLFF
cdr3_nt: TGTGCCAGCAGCATAATAACCCCAGGGGTCGGGAAAAAACTGTTTTTT

v_call: TRBV5-1
clone_size: -
j_call: TRBJ2-2
d_call: -
cdr3_aa: CASSSDGQTTGELFF
cdr3_nt: TGCGCCAGCAGCTCAGACGGACAAACCACCGGGGAGCTGTTTTTT

v_call: TRBV4-1
clone_size: -
j_call: TRBJ2-5
d_call: -
cdr3_aa: CASSITTTVQETQYF
cdr3_nt: TGCGCCAGCAGCATCACGACCACAGTTCAAGAGACCCAGTACTTC

v_call: TRBV5-1
clone_size: -
j_call: TRBJ2-5
d_call: TRBD1
cdr3_aa: CASSFGQGEETQYF
cdr3_nt: TGCGCCAGCAGCTTTGGACAGGGAGAAGAGACCCAGTACTTC

v_call: TRBV24-1
clone_size: -
j_call: TRBJ2-5
d_call: TRBD2
cdr3_aa: CATSDSLAGGQETQYF
cdr3_nt: TGTGCCACCAGTGATAGCCTAGCGGGGGGCCAAGAGACCCAGTACTTC

v_call: TRBV2
clone_size: -
j_call: TRBJ2-7
d_call: TRBD2
cdr3_aa: CASHGLAESYEQYF
cdr3_nt: TGTGCCAGCCATGGACTAGCGGAATCCTACGAGCAGTACTTC

v_call: TRBV30
clone_size: -
j_call: TRBJ2-5
d_call: -
cdr3_aa: CAWGKFGETQYF
cdr3_nt: TGTGCCTGGGGGAAATTCGGGGAGACCCAGTACTTC

v_call: TRBV13
clone_size: -
j_call: TRBJ1-1
d_call: -
cdr3_aa: CASSLARQSNTEAFF
cdr3_nt: TGTGCCAGCAGCTTAGCGCGGCAGTCTAACACTGAAGCTTTCTTT

v_call: TRBV5-1
clone_size: few
j_call: TRBJ1-5
d_call: -
cdr3_aa: CASSSEGNQPQHF
cdr3_nt: TGCGCCAGCAGCTCCGAGGGCAATCAGCCCCAGCATTTT

v_call: TRBV29-1
clone_size: -
j_call: TRBJ1-1
d_call: TRBD1
cdr3_aa: CSVHRGRVTEAFF
cdr3_nt: TGCAGCGTACACAGGGGGCGGGTCACTGAAGCTTTCTTT

v_call: TRBV7-6
clone_size: -
j_call: TRBJ1-2
d_call: TRBD1
cdr3_aa: CASSFAGQGGYTF
cdr3_nt: TGTGCCAGCAGCTTCGCGGGACAGGGCGGCTACACCTTC

v_call: TRBV19
clone_size: few
j_call: TRBJ2-5
d_call: TRBD1
cdr3_aa: CASSKDRGETQYF
cdr3_nt: TGTGCCAGTAGTAAAGACAGGGGGGAGACCCAGTACTTC

v_call: TRBV24-1
clone_size: -
j_call: TRBJ2-1
d_call: TRBD2
cdr3_aa: CATSDGLASSYNEQFF
cdr3_nt: TGTGCCACCAGTGATGGACTAGCGAGTTCCTACAATGAGCAGTTCTTC

v_call: TRBV5-1
clone_size: -
j_call: TRBJ2-7
d_call: TRBD1
cdr3_aa: CASSYEGAGEQYF
cdr3_nt: TGCGCCAGCAGCTATGAGGGGGCTGGGGAGCAGTACTTC

v_call: TRBV19
clone_size: -
j_call: TRBJ1-1
d_call: TRBD1
cdr3_aa: CASRLLDRGNTEAFF
cdr3_nt: TGTGCCAGTCGGTTGCTGGACAGGGGAAACACTGAAGCTTTCTTT

v_call: TRBV23-1
clone_size: -
j_call: TRBJ2-5
d_call: -
cdr3_aa: CASSQAETQYF
cdr3_nt: TGCGCCAGCAGTCAAGCGGAGACCCAGTACTTC

v_call: TRBV7-7
clone_size: -
j_call: TRBJ2-5
d_call: TRBD1
cdr3_aa: CASSPDRGVKETQYF
cdr3_nt: TGTGCTAGCAGCCCAGACAGGGGGGTAAAAGAGACCCAGTACTTC

v_call: TRBV4-3
clone_size: -
j_call: TRBJ2-1
d_call: TRBD2
cdr3_aa: CASSQGGSSYNEQFF
cdr3_nt: TGCGCCAGCAGCCAAGGCGGGAGCTCCTACAATGAGCAGTTCTTC

v_call: TRBV11-2
clone_size: -
j_call: TRBJ2-3
d_call: TRBD2
cdr3_aa: CASSLPITGGADTQYF
cdr3_nt: TGTGCCAGCAGCTTACCGATAACGGGGGGAGCAGATACGCAGTATTTT

v_call: TRBV12-3/TRBV12-4
clone_size: -
j_call: TRBJ1-2
d_call: -
cdr3_aa: CASSLGGKRGYTF
cdr3_nt: TGTGCCAGCAGTTTAGGGGGCAAGCGAGGCTACACCTTC

v_call: TRBV7-8
clone_size: -
j_call: TRBJ2-3
d_call: -
cdr3_aa: CASSSKPTDTQYF
cdr3_nt: TGTGCCAGCAGCTCTAAGCCCACAGATACGCAGTATTTT

v_call: TRBV6-6
clone_size: -
j_call: TRBJ1-5
d_call: -
cdr3_aa: CASRSPGGRNQPQHF
cdr3_nt: TGTGCCAGCAGGTCCCCGGGGGGCCGCAATCAGCCCCAGCATTTT